This T cell receptor (beta chain) appears in the sequencing data of a study of shared clonotypes between healthy human individuals. The assay was immunoSEQ multiplex PCR, and TCRdb's table has in-frame clones only and misses some. The sample yields some 530,000 clones, almost 80% seen once. Germline CDR1 is SNHLY and CDR2 is FYNNEI. The CDR3 has 13 amino acids. V was cut by 8 bases and J by 7 bases, with 15 bases left in between. V usage is TRBV2 and J usage is TRBJ2-1; D is possibly TRBD2 (5 bases). Sequenced input: PBMCs. The clonotype comes from a middle-aged woman in good health. Some clones in this sample may be carry-over from other donors' samples. CDR3: CASLGVIGNEQFF. CDR3 bases: TGTGCCAGCCTCGGGGTAATCGGTAATGAGCAGTTCTTC.